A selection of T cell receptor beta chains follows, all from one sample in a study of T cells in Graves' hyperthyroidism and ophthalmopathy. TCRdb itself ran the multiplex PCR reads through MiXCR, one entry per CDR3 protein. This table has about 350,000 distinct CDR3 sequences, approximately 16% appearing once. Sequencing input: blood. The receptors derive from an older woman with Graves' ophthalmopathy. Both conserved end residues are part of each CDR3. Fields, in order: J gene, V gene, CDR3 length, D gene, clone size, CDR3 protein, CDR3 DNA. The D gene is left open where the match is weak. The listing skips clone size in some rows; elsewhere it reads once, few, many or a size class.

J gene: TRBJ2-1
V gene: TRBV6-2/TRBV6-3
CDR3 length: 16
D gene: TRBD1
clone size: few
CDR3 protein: CASSDRETRRYNEQFF
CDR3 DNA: TGTGCCAGCAGTGACAGGGAAACTAGACGCTACAATGAGCAGTTCTTC

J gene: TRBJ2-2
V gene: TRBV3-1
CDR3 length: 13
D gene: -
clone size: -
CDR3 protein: CASSPRAAGELFF
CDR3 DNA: TGTGCCAGCAGCCCCCGTGCGGCCGGGGAGCTGTTTTTT

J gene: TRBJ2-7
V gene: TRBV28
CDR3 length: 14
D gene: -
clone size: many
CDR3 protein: CASSFGRVDYEQYF
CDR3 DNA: TGTGCCAGCAGTTTCGGCAGGGTCGACTACGAGCAGTACTTC

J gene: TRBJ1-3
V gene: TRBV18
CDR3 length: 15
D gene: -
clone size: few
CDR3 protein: CASENQQLSGNTIYF
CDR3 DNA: TGTGCCAGCGAAAACCAGCAGCTCTCTGGAAACACCATATATTTT

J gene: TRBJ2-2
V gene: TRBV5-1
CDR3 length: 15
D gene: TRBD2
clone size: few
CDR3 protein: CASIPSGTSGGELFF
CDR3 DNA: TGCGCCAGCATTCCCTCCGGGACTAGCGGGGGGGAGCTGTTTTTT

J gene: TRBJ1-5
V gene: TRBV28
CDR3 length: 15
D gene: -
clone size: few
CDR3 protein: CASNIPPLSNQPQHF
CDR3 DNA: TGTGCCAGCAACATCCCTCCATTAAGCAATCAGCCCCAGCATTTT

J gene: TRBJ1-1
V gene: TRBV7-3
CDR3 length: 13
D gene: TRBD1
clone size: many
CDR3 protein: CASSNRGDTEAFF
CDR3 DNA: TGTGCCAGCAGCAACAGGGGGGACACTGAAGCTTTCTTT

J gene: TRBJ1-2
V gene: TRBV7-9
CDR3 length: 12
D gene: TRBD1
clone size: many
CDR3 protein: CASGTGLRGYTF
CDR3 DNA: TGTGCCAGCGGGACAGGGTTACGTGGCTACACCTTC

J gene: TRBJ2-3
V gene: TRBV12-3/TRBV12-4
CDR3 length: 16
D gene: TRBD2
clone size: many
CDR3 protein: CASSRQSSGTTDTQYF
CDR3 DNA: TGTGCCAGCAGCCGCCAGTCTAGCGGGACCACAGATACGCAGTATTTT

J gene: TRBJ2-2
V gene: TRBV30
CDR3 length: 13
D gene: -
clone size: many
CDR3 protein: CAWREDITGELFF
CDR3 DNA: TGTGCCTGGAGAGAGGACATAACCGGGGAGCTGTTTTTT

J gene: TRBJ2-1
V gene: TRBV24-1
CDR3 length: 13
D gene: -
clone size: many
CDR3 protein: CATSDLIHNEQFF
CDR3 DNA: TGTGCCACCAGTGATTTAATCCACAATGAGCAGTTCTTC

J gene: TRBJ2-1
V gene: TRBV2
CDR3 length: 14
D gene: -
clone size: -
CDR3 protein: CASSEVRTTNEQFF
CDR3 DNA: TGTGCCAGCAGTGAAGTACGGACAACCAATGAGCAGTTCTTC

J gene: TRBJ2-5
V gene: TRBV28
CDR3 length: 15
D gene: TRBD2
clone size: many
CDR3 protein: CASRATSGREETQYF
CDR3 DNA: TGTGCCAGCAGGGCGACTAGCGGGAGGGAGGAGACCCAGTACTTC

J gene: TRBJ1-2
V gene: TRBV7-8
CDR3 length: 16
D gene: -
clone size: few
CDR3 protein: CASNLGGLKTPEGYTF
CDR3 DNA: TGTGCCAGCAACTTGGGGGGCCTCAAGACCCCTGAAGGCTACACCTTC

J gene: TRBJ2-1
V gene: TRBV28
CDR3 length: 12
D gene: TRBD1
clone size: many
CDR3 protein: CASRDRAGEQFF
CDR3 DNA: TGTGCCAGCAGGGACAGGGCAGGTGAGCAGTTCTTC

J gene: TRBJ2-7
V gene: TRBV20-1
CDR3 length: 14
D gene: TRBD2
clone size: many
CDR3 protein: CSAGEGTSIWEQYF
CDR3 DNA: TGCAGTGCCGGAGAGGGGACTAGCATATGGGAGCAGTACTTC

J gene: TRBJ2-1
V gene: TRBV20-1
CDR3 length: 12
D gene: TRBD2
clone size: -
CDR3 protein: CSARTSGTPGFF
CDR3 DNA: TGCAGTGCCCGGACTAGCGGGACCCCCGGGTTCTTC

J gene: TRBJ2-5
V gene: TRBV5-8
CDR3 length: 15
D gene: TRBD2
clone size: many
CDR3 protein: CASSLWAGGEETQYF
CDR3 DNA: TGTGCCAGCAGCTTGTGGGCGGGAGGGGAAGAGACCCAGTACTTC

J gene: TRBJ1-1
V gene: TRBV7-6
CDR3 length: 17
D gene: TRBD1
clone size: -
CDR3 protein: CASSNELQGHGDTEAFF
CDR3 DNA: TGTGCCAGCAGCAACGAATTACAGGGGCACGGGGACACTGAAGCTTTCTTT

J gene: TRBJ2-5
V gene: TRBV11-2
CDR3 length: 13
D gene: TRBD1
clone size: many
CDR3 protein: CASSTDREETQYF
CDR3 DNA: TGTGCCAGCAGCACGGACAGGGAGGAGACCCAGTACTTC

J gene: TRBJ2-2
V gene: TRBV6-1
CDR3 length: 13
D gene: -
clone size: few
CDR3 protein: CASSRGFTGELFF
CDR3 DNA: TGTGCCAGCTCCAGGGGCTTCACCGGGGAGCTGTTTTTT

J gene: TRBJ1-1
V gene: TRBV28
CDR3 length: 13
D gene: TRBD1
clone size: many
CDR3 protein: CAIYNRGHTEAFF
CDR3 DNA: TGTGCCATCTACAACAGGGGTCACACTGAAGCTTTCTTT

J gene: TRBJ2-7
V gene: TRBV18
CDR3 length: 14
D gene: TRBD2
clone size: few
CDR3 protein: CASSPASGTHEQYF
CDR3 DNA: TGTGCCAGCTCACCGGCTAGCGGGACCCACGAGCAGTACTTC

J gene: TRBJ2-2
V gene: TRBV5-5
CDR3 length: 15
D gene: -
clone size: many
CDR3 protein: CASSGWWEGAGELFF
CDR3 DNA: TGTGCCAGCAGCGGGTGGTGGGAAGGAGCCGGGGAGCTGTTTTTT

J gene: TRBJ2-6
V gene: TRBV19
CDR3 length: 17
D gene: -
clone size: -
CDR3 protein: CASSKGQTYSGANVLTF
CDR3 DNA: TGTGCCAGTAGTAAGGGGCAGACTTACTCTGGGGCCAACGTCCTGACTTTC

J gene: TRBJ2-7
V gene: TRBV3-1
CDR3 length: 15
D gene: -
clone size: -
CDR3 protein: CASSQDGAGAWEQYF
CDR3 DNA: TGTGCCAGCAGCCAAGATGGGGCGGGGGCCTGGGAGCAGTACTTC

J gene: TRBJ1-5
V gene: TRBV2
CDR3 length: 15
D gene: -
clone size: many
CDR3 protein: CASSVGRASNQPQHF
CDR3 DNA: TGTGCCAGCAGCGTGGGACGGGCGAGCAATCAGCCCCAGCATTTT

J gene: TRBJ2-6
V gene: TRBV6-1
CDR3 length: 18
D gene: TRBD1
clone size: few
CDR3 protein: CASSSRGQGARGANVLTF
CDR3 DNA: TGTGCCAGCAGTAGCCGAGGACAGGGGGCGAGGGGGGCCAACGTCCTGACTTTC

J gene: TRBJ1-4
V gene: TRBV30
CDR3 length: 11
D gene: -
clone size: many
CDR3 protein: CAWSRVEKLFF
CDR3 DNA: TGTGCCTGGAGTAGGGTTGAAAAACTGTTTTTT

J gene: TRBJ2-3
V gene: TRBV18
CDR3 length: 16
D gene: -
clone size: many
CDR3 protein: CASSPRSPESTDTQYF
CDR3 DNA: TGTGCCAGCTCACCCAGGTCTCCGGAGAGCACAGATACGCAGTATTTT

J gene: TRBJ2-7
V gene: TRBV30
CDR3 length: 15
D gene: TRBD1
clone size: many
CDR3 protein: CAWSVLGQPTYEQYF
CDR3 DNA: TGTGCCTGGAGTGTACTGGGACAGCCTACCTACGAGCAGTACTTC

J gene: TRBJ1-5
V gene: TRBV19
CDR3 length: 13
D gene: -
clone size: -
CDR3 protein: CASSLSGRQPQHF
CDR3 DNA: TGTGCCAGTAGCCTTTCGGGGCGGCAGCCCCAGCATTTT

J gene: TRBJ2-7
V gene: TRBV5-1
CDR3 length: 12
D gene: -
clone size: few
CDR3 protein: CASSLRGHEQYF
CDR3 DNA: TGCGCCAGCAGCTTGAGAGGCCACGAGCAGTACTTC

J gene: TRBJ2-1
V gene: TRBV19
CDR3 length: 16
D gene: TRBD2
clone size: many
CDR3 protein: CASSPSRGGRENEQFF
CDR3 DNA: TGTGCCAGTAGTCCCAGTCGGGGGGGGCGGGAAAATGAGCAGTTCTTC

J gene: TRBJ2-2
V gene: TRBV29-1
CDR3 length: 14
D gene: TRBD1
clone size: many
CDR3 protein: CSVPGQGNTGELFF
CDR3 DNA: TGCAGCGTTCCGGGACAGGGGAACACCGGGGAGCTGTTTTTT

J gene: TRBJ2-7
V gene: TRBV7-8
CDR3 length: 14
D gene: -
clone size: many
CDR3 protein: CASSPRLSSYEQYF
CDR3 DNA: TGTGCCAGCAGCCCACGACTCAGCTCCTACGAGCAGTACTTC

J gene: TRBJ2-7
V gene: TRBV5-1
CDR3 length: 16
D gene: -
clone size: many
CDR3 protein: CASTPGRGGNVYEQYF
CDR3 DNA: TGCGCCAGCACCCCCGGGAGAGGGGGCAACGTCTACGAGCAGTACTTC

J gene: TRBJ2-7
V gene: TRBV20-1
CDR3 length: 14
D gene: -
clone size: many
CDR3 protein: CSADPLEGGAEQYF
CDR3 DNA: TGCAGTGCTGACCCCCTAGAGGGGGGCGCCGAGCAGTACTTC

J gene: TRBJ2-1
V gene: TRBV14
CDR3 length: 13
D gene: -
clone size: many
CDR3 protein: CASRWDGSNEQFF
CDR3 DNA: TGTGCCAGCAGGTGGGACGGGTCGAATGAGCAGTTCTTC

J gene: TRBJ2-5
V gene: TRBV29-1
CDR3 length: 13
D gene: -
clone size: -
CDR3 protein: CSARKGTRETQYF
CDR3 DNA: TGCAGCGCCCGGAAGGGGACCCGAGAGACCCAGTACTTC

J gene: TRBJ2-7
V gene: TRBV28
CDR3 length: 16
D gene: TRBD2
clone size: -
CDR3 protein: CASSQGLAGGSYEQYF
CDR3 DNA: TGTGCCAGCAGCCAAGGGCTAGCGGGAGGCTCTTACGAGCAGTACTTC

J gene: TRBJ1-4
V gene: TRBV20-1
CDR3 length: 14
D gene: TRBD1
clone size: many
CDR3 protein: CSAPRQGSGEKLFF
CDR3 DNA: TGCAGTGCCCCCCGACAGGGTTCGGGTGAAAAACTGTTTTTT

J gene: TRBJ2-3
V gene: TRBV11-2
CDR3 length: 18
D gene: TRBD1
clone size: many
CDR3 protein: CASSLARVGGSRADTQYF
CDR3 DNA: TGTGCCAGCAGCTTAGCTAGGGTAGGGGGCTCTCGAGCAGATACGCAGTATTTT

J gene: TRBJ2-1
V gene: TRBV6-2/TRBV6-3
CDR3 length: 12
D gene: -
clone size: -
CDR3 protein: CASSYSNLEQFF
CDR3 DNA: TGTGCCAGCAGTTACTCGAATCTAGAGCAGTTCTTC

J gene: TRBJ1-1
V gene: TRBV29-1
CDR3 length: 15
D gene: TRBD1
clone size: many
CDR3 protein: CSAKIGTESNTEAFF
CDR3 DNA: TGCAGCGCAAAAATCGGGACAGAATCGAACACTGAAGCTTTCTTT

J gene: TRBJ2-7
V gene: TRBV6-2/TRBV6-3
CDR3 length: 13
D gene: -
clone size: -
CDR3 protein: CASSPLNNYEQYF
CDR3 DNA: TGTGCCAGCAGTCCTTTGAACAACTACGAGCAGTACTTC

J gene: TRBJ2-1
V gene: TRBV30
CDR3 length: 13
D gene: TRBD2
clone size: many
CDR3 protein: CAWSQTSGVEQFF
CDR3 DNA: TGTGCCTGGAGCCAGACTAGCGGGGTTGAGCAGTTCTTC

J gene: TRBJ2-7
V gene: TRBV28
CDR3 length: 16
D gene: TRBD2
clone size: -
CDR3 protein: CASLNVAGGPGYEQYF
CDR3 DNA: TGTGCCAGTCTAAATGTAGCGGGAGGGCCGGGCTACGAGCAGTACTTC

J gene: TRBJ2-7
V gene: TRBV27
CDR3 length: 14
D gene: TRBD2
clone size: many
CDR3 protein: CASSQRGALYEQYF
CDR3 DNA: TGTGCCAGCAGTCAGCGGGGGGCCCTATACGAGCAGTACTTC

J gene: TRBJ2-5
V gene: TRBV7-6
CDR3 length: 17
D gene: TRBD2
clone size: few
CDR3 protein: CASSLGLLGSGRETQYF
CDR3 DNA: TGTGCCAGCAGCTTAGGCCTTCTAGGTAGCGGGAGGGAGACCCAGTACTTC

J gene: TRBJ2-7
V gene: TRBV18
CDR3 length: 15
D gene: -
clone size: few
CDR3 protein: CASSPNREPSYEQYF
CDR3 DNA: TGTGCCAGCTCACCGAACCGGGAGCCCTCCTACGAGCAGTACTTC

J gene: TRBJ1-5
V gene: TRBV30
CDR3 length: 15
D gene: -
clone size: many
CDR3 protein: CAWSLPTGSNQPQHF
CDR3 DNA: TGTGCCTGGAGCCTACCGACAGGAAGCAATCAGCCCCAGCATTTT